What follows are 22 T cell receptor beta chains derived from one specimen sequenced in a study of cytomegalovirus exposure and HLA in healthy donors. Using immunoSEQ multiplex PCR, the repertoire was profiled, and TCRdb retains in-frame clones only, with some absent. The sample yields 250,000 to 350,000 clones, 75% to 90% seen once. Specimen: PBMCs. The source of these receptors is a woman in her 30s in good health and CMV-seropositive.

A single count supports this clone. The rearrangement uses TRBV20-1 and TRBJ1-1; D uncertain. CDR3 length: 11 amino acids. V shed 5 bases and J shed 5 bases, with 9 bases lying between them. The germline gives CDR1 DFQATT, CDR2 SNEGSKA (reference sequence). DNA for the CDR3: TGCAGTGCTCTACATCGGACTGAAGCTTTCTTT. This encodes CSALHRTEAFF.

The V call is TRBV6-1, the J call TRBJ2-5, with 10 bases fitting TRBD1. The CDR3 spans 14 residues. Germline V gene lookup returns CDR1 MNHNS and CDR2 SASEGT. V trimming: 6 bases; J trimming: 5 bases; junction bases outside the gene matches: 6. CDR3 DNA: TGTGCCAGCAGCCAGGACAGGGGGAGGGAGACCCAGTACTTC. Protein: CASSQDRGRETQYF.

This clone has just a few counts. The DNA of the CDR3 is TGTGCCAGCAGCCCAAGGGCGGGAGCCACCTACGAGCAGTACTTC. This translates into CASSPRAGATYEQYF. The V call is TRBV7-8, the J call TRBJ2-7, with 7 bases matching TRBD2. The CDR3 extends over 15 amino acids. Germline CDR1 is SGHVS and CDR2 is FQNEAQ. Trimming at V came to 5 bases and at J to 2 bases, leaving 9 bases not matched to a gene. Combining the CDR3 with reference TRBV7-8 and TRBJ2-7 gives the whole variable domain GAGVSQSPRYKVAKRGQDVALRCDPISGHVSLFWYQQALGQGPEFLTYFQNEAQLDKSGLPSDRFFAERPEGSVSTLKIQRTQQEDSAVYLCASSPRAGATYEQYFGPGTRLTVT.

CDR3 amino acids: CASSQDPGGDYGYTF. The CDR3 nucleotides read TGTGCCAGCAGCCAAGATCCAGGGGGGGACTATGGCTACACCTTC. The chain carries TRBV4-2 and TRBJ1-2; 7 bases are a match to TRBD1. The germline CDR1 and CDR2 sequences are LGHNA and YNFKEQ. The junction had 4 bases not matched to a gene; V was cut back by 0 bases and J by 3 bases. The CDR3 has 15 amino acids.

The chain has TRBV13 and TRBJ2-7; TRBD1 agrees at 7 bases. V gave up 6 bases and J gave up 0 bases; unmatched junction bases: 11. The CDR3 is made up of 16 amino acids. Germline CDR1 is PRHDT and CDR2 is FYEKMQ (reference sequence). Here the CDR3 reads CASSLLEGGLSYEQYF. In nucleotides, the CDR3 is TGTGCCAGCAGTTTGCTTGAAGGGGGCCTCTCCTACGAGCAGTACTTC.

The J gene is TRBJ2-7, the V gene TRBV2, with unresolved D. CDR3 size: 13 residues. Trimming pared 1 base from V and 6 bases from J, leaving 10 bases between. Germline CDR1 SNHLY, CDR2 FYNNEI. CDR3 region: CASSEGTPSEQYF. CDR3 coding DNA: TGTGCCAGCAGTGAAGGGACCCCCAGCGAGCAGTACTTC. The full variable domain, rest sourced from reference TRBV2 and TRBJ2-7, is EPEVTQTPSHQVTQMGQEVILRCVPISNHLYFYWYRQILGQKVEFLVSFYNNEISEKSEIFDDQFSVERPDGSNFTLKIRSTKLEDSAMYFCASSEGTPSEQYFGPGTRLTVT.

The V call is TRBV28, the J call TRBJ2-1; a weak D match, TRBD2 (6 bases). Trimming cost V 5 bases and J 7 bases, with 12 bases left between them. The CDR3 covers 13 residues. Looked up from germline, CDR1 is MDHEN and CDR2 is SYDVKM. CDR3 sequence reads: CASSLGRGNEQFF. The CDR3 nucleotides are TGTGCCAGCAGTCTAGGACGGGGGAATGAGCAGTTCTTC.

This clone has more than one count but fewer than ten. The chain employs TRBV6-5 and TRBJ1-2, with 8 bases fitting TRBD1. Germline V gene data show CDR1 as MNHEY and CDR2 as SVGAGI. V shed 7 bases and J 8 bases; nucleotides not matched to a gene: 9. This CDR3 has 13 residues. CDR3 sequence reads: CASTKTGVRGYTF. In nucleotides, the CDR3 is TGTGCCAGCACTAAGACAGGGGTGCGAGGCTACACCTTC.

The genes are TRBV6-5 and TRBJ2-2, with 9 bases aligning to TRBD2. The germline V gene has CDR1 MNHEY and CDR2 SVGAGI. The CDR3 loop spans 16 amino acids. V lost 2 bases to trimming and J lost 5 bases; unmatched junction nucleotides: 6. This CDR3 reads CASSYGVAGVTGELFF. The DNA for the CDR3 is TGTGCCAGCAGTTACGGGGTAGCGGGGGTAACCGGGGAGCTGTTTTTT.

The chain combines TRBV4-1 with TRBJ2-1, with TRBD2 as a possible D gene (5 bases). The ends were cut back, 0 bases at V and 0 bases at J, with 21 bases in the middle. This CDR3 spans 20 amino acids. Germline loops: CDR1 MGHRA, CDR2 YSYEKL. The CDR3 reads CASSQDRGILRAGSYNEQFF. CDR3 nucleotide sequence: TGCGCCAGCAGCCAAGATCGAGGGATTTTAAGGGCGGGCTCCTACAATGAGCAGTTCTTC.

The V gene is TRBV30, the J gene TRBJ2-2, with a tentative D call TRBD2 (5 bases). In germline, CDR1 is GTSNPN, CDR2 SVGIG (reference sequence). With 4 bases removed from V and 2 bases from J, the gap between germline ends came to 14 bases. This CDR3 is built from 15 residues. CDR3 amino acids: CAWTRGATNTGELFF. The CDR3 nucleotides are TGTGCCTGGACCCGGGGAGCTACTAACACCGGGGAGCTGTTTTTT.

The chain uses TRBV5-1 and TRBJ1-2, with TRBD1 matching 8 bases. The ends lost 4 bases at V and 6 bases at J; junction bases unmatched: 8. The CDR3 loop spans 14 amino acids. Looked up from germline, CDR1 is SGHRS and CDR2 is YFSETQ. The CDR3 nucleotides read TGCGCCAGCAGCCAAGGACAGGGAGAAAATGGCTACACCTTC. Amino acid sequence: CASSQGQGENGYTF.

This clone turned up a few times. The DNA of the CDR3 is TGTGCCAGCAGCACTACTAGCCCCTACGAGCAGTACTTC. As protein: CASSTTSPYEQYF. The chain uses TRBV5-4 and TRBJ2-7, with D maybe TRBD2 (6 bases). This CDR3 region has 13 residues. V was trimmed by 4 bases and J by 2 bases, leaving 10 bases between them. Germline V lookup: CDR1 SGHNT, CDR2 YYREEE (reference sequence). Full variable domain (missing parts from reference TRBV5-4 and TRBJ2-7): ETGVTQSPTHLIKTRGQQVTLRCSSQSGHNTVSWYQQALGQGPQFIFQYYREEENGRGNFPPRFSGLQFPNYSSELNVNALELDDSALYLCASSTTSPYEQYFGPGTRLTVT.

The rearrangement uses TRBV7-3 and TRBJ2-3; 7 positions match TRBD1. The CDR3 totals 15 residues. CDR1 is SGHTA, CDR2 FQGTGA, per germline. The V segment lost 5 bases and the J segment 2 bases; nucleotides outside the gene matches: 7. Here the CDR3 reads CASSRSGTDTDTQYF. DNA of the CDR3: TGTGCCAGCAGCCGCTCCGGGACAGACACAGATACGCAGTATTTT.

The chain couples TRBV15 to TRBJ2-7; D is unclear. Germline CDR1 LNHNV, CDR2 YYDKDF (reference sequence). The CDR3 is made up of 14 amino acids. Trimming left V 1 base short and J 6 bases short, with 13 bases between. The CDR3 spells CATSRVRADGEQYF. In DNA, the CDR3 is TGTGCCACCAGCAGAGTCCGGGCCGACGGCGAGCAGTACTTC.

CDR3 sequence: CASSFTGLGTEAFF. The CDR3 coding sequence is TGCGCCAGCAGCTTTACGGGTTTGGGGACTGAAGCTTTCTTT. This chain connects TRBV5-1 to TRBJ1-1; the D is unclear. Germline loops: CDR1 SGHRS, CDR2 YFSETQ. Trimming removed 2 bases at V and 5 bases at J, with 13 bases between. The CDR3 loop spans 14 amino acids.

This clone was counted once. The chain is built from TRBV28 and TRBJ1-5; 8 nucleotides match TRBD1. The junction had 6 bases not matched to a gene; V was cut back by 2 bases and J by 6 bases. This CDR3 contains 15 residues. Germline V CDR1 and CDR2: MDHEN, SYDVKM. CDR3 in amino acids: CASSLVQGGGQPQHF. CDR3 nucleotides: TGTGCCAGCAGTTTAGTACAGGGGGGGGGTCAGCCCCAGCATTTT.

CDR3 DNA sequence: TGTGCCACCAGACTAGCGGCCTCCTACGAGCAGTACTTC. It is translated as CATRLAASYEQYF. This chain connects TRBV27 to TRBJ2-7; 9 nucleotides line up with TRBD2. The CDR3 is made up of 13 amino acids. V shed 10 bases and J 0 bases; nucleotides not matched to a gene: 4. The germline V gene has CDR1 MNHEY and CDR2 SMNVEV (reference sequence).

The chain combines TRBV7-2 with TRBJ1-5, with a weak D call TRBD1 (6 bases). Trimming left V 5 bases short and J 3 bases short, with 11 bases between. This CDR3 has 14 amino acids. Germline CDR1 SGHTA, CDR2 FQGNSA. The CDR3 sequence is CASSPGTINQPQHF. CDR3 sequence (DNA): TGTGCCAGCAGCCCCGGGACAATCAATCAGCCCCAGCATTTT.

The chain couples TRBV5-1 to TRBJ1-6, with a tentative D call TRBD1 (5 bases). The germline gives CDR1 SGHRS, CDR2 YFSETQ. V lost 0 bases and J 11 bases, leaving 15 bases between the germline ends. The CDR3 is 15 amino acids. As DNA, the CDR3 is TGCGCCAGCAGCTTGGACAGGACAATGGGTCCACCCCTCCACTTT. It codes for CASSLDRTMGPPLHF.

This clone was recorded once. The rearrangement joins TRBV6-4 to TRBJ1-5; D uncertain. The ends were cut back, 8 bases at V and 9 bases at J, with 14 bases in the middle. This CDR3 is 12 amino acids long. Germline CDR1 is MRHNA and CDR2 is SNTAGT. The CDR3 bases are TGTGCCAGCGTCTCCCCTCGTTGGCCCCAGCATTTT. It translates to CASVSPRWPQHF.

The chain carries TRBV27 and TRBJ1-1; D may be TRBD1 (6 bases). This CDR3 region has 17 residues. From germline, CDR1 is MNHEY and CDR2 SMNVEV (reference sequence). V lost 6 bases and J 1 base, leaving 21 bases between the germline ends. CDR3 DNA sequence: TGTGCCAGCAGCCGAGGGAGGGTTTGGGGACAGAACACTGAAGCTTTCTTT. As protein: CASSRGRVWGQNTEAFF.